One T cell receptor (beta chain) is described in this entry. A multiplex PCR was run with 60 Vbeta primers and 13 Jbeta primers. Here immunoSEQ multiplex PCR was the method, and the copy in TCRdb shows in-frame clones only, minus some. Here the sample spans about 64,000 clones, roughly 85% being singletons. Germline V gene lookup returns CDR1 SGHDT and CDR2 YYEEEE. CDR3 length: 12 residues. V lost 7 bases to trimming and J lost 3 bases, with 10 bases between them. This sample is drawn from a study of cytomegalovirus exposure and HLA in healthy donors. The genes are TRBV5-6 and TRBJ2-5; possible D gene TRBD2, 5 bases. This sequence originates from a female donor in good health and CMV-seronegative. Source material: PBMCs. CDR3 sequence: CASGVGEETQYF. The CDR3 bases are TGTGCCAGCGGGGTGGGAGAAGAGACCCAGTACTTC.